Listed below are T cell receptor beta chains from one sample, sequenced in a study of cytotoxic CD8 clonotypes in ibrutinib-treated CLL. Only in-frame clones appear in the TCRdb table, and some are missing; sequencing was by immunoSEQ multiplex PCR. This sample carries a few hundred thousand clones, about 61% of them seen once, and the ten largest clones take roughly 6.8%. The sample was PBMCs, taken after 36 months of ibrutinib treatment. All receptors come from a human donor with chronic lymphocytic leukemia. Each CDR3 is given with its conserved first and last residue. D genes are given only for firm matches. Size is stated for part of the rows, as once, few or many counts, or as a class when the clone is expanded.

V gene	D gene	J gene	clone size	CDR3 protein	CDR3 DNA
TRBV11-2	TRBD1	TRBJ2-3	-	CASNLLDRGLADTQYF	TGTGCCAGCAACTTATTGGACAGGGGGCTTGCAGATACGCAGTATTTT
TRBV29-1	TRBD1	TRBJ1-2	few	CSVSIGTGVGGYTF	TGCAGCGTTAGTATAGGGACAGGGGTCGGAGGCTACACCTTC
TRBV5-6	-	TRBJ1-5	-	CASSLGSQPQHF	TGTGCCAGCAGCTTGGGGAGTCAGCCCCAGCATTTT
TRBV9	-	TRBJ1-2	-	CASSVATSPSNYGYTF	TGTGCCAGCAGCGTAGCTACATCTCCCTCGAACTATGGCTACACCTTC
TRBV14	TRBD1	TRBJ2-2	once	CASSQAGRGRYGELFF	TGTGCCAGCAGCCAAGCAGGCAGGGGGCGATACGGGGAGCTGTTTTTT
TRBV29-1	-	TRBJ1-4	once	CSVARYSGSEKLFF	TGCAGCGTAGCGCGTTATTCTGGGTCCGAAAAACTGTTTTTT
TRBV7-8	-	TRBJ2-1	-	CASSLFGLTNEQFF	TGTGCCAGCAGCTTATTCGGGCTTACCAATGAGCAGTTCTTC
TRBV18	TRBD1	TRBJ2-3	-	CATTNVGDRGTDTQYF	TGTGCCACAACGAACGTCGGGGACAGGGGCACAGATACGCAGTATTTT
TRBV5-4	-	TRBJ1-6	-	CASSLAFQGNSPLHF	TGTGCCAGCAGCTTGGCCTTTCAGGGCAATTCACCCCTCCACTTT
TRBV2	TRBD1	TRBJ2-2	few	CASSADRGDTGELFF	TGTGCCAGCAGTGCCGACAGGGGGGACACCGGGGAGCTGTTTTTT
TRBV11-2	TRBD2	TRBJ2-1	-	CASSTGQAGDNEQFF	TGTGCCAGCAGCACCGGGCAGGCGGGGGACAATGAGCAGTTCTTC
TRBV27	TRBD1	TRBJ2-3	-	CASSQQGRPDTQYF	TGTGCCAGCAGTCAACAGGGGCGGCCAGATACGCAGTATTTT
TRBV29-1	-	TRBJ2-3	-	CSVPTRGFGTQYF	TGCAGCGTGCCGACGAGGGGGTTCGGTACGCAGTATTTT
TRBV19	-	TRBJ2-1	-	CASSIVRPSRHEQFF	TGTGCCAGTAGTATAGTAAGGCCTAGCCGGCATGAGCAGTTCTTC
TRBV5-1	TRBD1	TRBJ2-2	-	CASSSQTGQDTRGTGELFF	TGCGCCAGCAGCTCTCAAACTGGACAGGACACTCGAGGCACCGGGGAGCTGTTTTTT
TRBV4-3	-	TRBJ2-5	-	CASSDGTPTKETQYF	TGCGCCAGCAGCGATGGGACACCCACCAAAGAGACCCAGTACTTC
TRBV9	-	TRBJ2-5	once	CASSPQKDNQETQYF	TGTGCCAGCAGCCCCCAAAAGGACAACCAAGAGACCCAGTACTTC
TRBV5-1	TRBD2	TRBJ2-1	-	CASSLQGGPGLVNNEQFF	TGCGCCAGCAGCTTACAGGGAGGTCCGGGACTAGTTAACAATGAGCAGTTCTTC
TRBV25-1	-	TRBJ1-2	-	CASRSADYGYTF	TGTGCCAGCAGATCAGCAGACTATGGCTACACCTTC
TRBV18	TRBD2	TRBJ2-7	-	CASSLPGRGRSYEQYF	TGTGCCAGCTCTCTGCCCGGGAGGGGCAGGTCCTACGAGCAGTACTTC
TRBV4-1	-	TRBJ2-6	-	CASSLGAGFTSGANVLTF	TGCGCCAGCAGCCTCGGGGCAGGGTTCACTTCTGGGGCCAACGTCCTGACTTTC
TRBV7-9	TRBD1	TRBJ1-2	few	CASSLAPQGAYGYTF	TGTGCCAGCAGCTTAGCCCCACAGGGGGCCTATGGCTACACCTTC
TRBV7-2	-	TRBJ2-5	once	CASSSRTVTQETQYF	TGTGCCAGCAGCTCTCGGACAGTAACCCAAGAGACCCAGTACTTC
TRBV7-7	-	TRBJ2-7	-	CASSLRLGYEQYF	TGTGCCAGCAGCTTACGACTAGGCTACGAGCAGTACTTC
TRBV19	TRBD1	TRBJ1-1	few	CASSTRRDGTGGFGAFF	TGTGCCAGTAGTACCCGACGTGATGGGACAGGGGGATTCGGAGCTTTCTTT
TRBV9	-	TRBJ1-5	few	CASSVEGEGQPQHF	TGTGCCAGCAGCGTGGAAGGGGAAGGACAGCCCCAGCATTTT
TRBV6-5	-	TRBJ2-1	-	CASSTESLSYNEQFF	TGTGCCAGCAGTACTGAGTCATTGTCGTACAATGAGCAGTTCTTC
TRBV5-4	TRBD1	TRBJ1-1	-	CASSFRGTEAFF	TGTGCCAGCAGCTTCAGGGGGACTGAAGCTTTCTTT
TRBV6-5	-	TRBJ1-2	-	CASSPTRVPGNGYTF	TGTGCCAGCAGTCCAACCAGGGTGCCGGGAAATGGCTACACCTTC
TRBV6-6	TRBD2	TRBJ2-1	-	CASSRGLAGVQEQFF	TGTGCCAGCAGCCGGGGACTAGCGGGAGTACAAGAGCAGTTCTTC
TRBV10-1	TRBD1	TRBJ1-1	-	CASGDRGSNTEAFF	TGCGCCAGCGGGGACAGGGGGTCGAACACTGAAGCTTTCTTT
TRBV6-1	-	TRBJ1-2	-	CASSDSNPGTWGYTF	TGTGCCAGCAGTGATTCGAACCCTGGGACTTGGGGCTACACCTTC
TRBV21-1	-	TRBJ1-1	few	CASSRRQGNTEAFF	TGTGCCAGCAGCAGACGACAGGGGAACACTGAAGCTTTCTTT
TRBV20-1	-	TRBJ2-7	-	CSARGGYEQYF	TGCAGTGCTAGAGGGGGGTACGAGCAGTACTTC
TRBV7-9	TRBD2	TRBJ2-1	-	CASSLLRDYRAEQFF	TGTGCCAGCAGCCTTCTCCGGGACTACCGGGCGGAGCAGTTCTTC
TRBV10-3	TRBD2	TRBJ2-7	few	CAISPRAGGGPYEQYF	TGTGCCATCAGCCCCAGGGCGGGAGGAGGACCCTACGAGCAGTACTTC
TRBV10-3	-	TRBJ2-1	-	CAISVPASNEQFF	TGTGCCATCAGTGTTCCAGCTTCCAATGAGCAGTTCTTC
TRBV9	-	TRBJ2-2	-	CASSVELEWGGELFF	TGTGCCAGCAGCGTAGAATTAGAATGGGGCGGGGAGCTGTTTTTT
TRBV7-9	-	TRBJ2-3	-	CASSPGVGGHTQYF	TGTGCCAGCAGCCCAGGAGTAGGGGGGCATACGCAGTATTTT
TRBV4-3	TRBD1	TRBJ2-1	-	CASSQDWGQNNEQFF	TGCGCCAGCAGCCAAGATTGGGGACAGAACAATGAGCAGTTCTTC
TRBV27	-	TRBJ1-1	-	CASSSRLLVIGTEAFF	TGTGCCAGCAGTTCAAGACTACTTGTAATAGGCACTGAAGCTTTCTTT
TRBV18	-	TRBJ2-1	-	CASSPLASGNEQFF	TGTGCCAGCTCACCTCTAGCGAGTGGGAATGAGCAGTTCTTC
TRBV9	-	TRBJ2-7	-	CASSPQGKDYEQYF	TGTGCCAGCAGCCCCCAGGGGAAGGACTACGAGCAGTACTTC
TRBV19	-	TRBJ2-1	once	CASPAAMNEQFF	TGTGCCAGCCCCGCAGCCATGAATGAGCAGTTCTTC
TRBV9	-	TRBJ1-2	-	CASSVRGLGYTF	TGTGCCAGCAGCGTACGAGGGCTAGGCTACACCTTC